The sequence of this T cell receptor (beta chain) was determined in a study of cytomegalovirus exposure and HLA in healthy donors. Use of 60 Vbeta and 13 Jbeta primers characterized the PCR. TCRdb keeps only in-frame clones here, not all; method: immunoSEQ multiplex PCR. The sample holds about 180,000 clones; 82% are singletons and the top ten take approximately 1.5%. General study points: With further analysis later on, most CMV-associated TCR beta chains appeared HLA-restricted. Later on, an analysis tied approximately 17,000 TCR beta sequences to HLA alleles at 0.05 false discovery rate.

Notes on this clone: The antigen remains unidentified.

Sequenced material: PBMCs. This clonotype originated in a man in his forties or fifties in good health and CMV-seronegative.

The CDR3 sequence is CASRSTQIGSYEQYF. The CDR3 DNA is TGTGCCAGCAGGTCCACCCAGATTGGCTCCTACGAGCAGTACTTC. The genes are TRBV6-5 and TRBJ2-7, with D unclear. CDR1 and CDR2 from the germline V gene are MNHEY and SVGAGI. CDR3 size: 15 residues. Trimming took 6 bases from V and 0 from J, leaving 15 bases between them.